This T cell receptor beta chain is drawn from a study of OX40 agonist ivuxolimab in advanced cancers. Study as a whole: Patients were treated with intravenous ivuxolimab, dosed at 0.01 to 10 mg/kg and infused every 2 weeks.

Findings of the study overall: CD4+ and CD8+ T cells in blood underwent clonal expansion by week 6 at 0.1 to 3.0 mg/kg. The mean number of expanded clones was higher in CD8+ T cells than in CD4+.

The CDR3 has 17 amino acids. The V gene end was trimmed by 0 bases and the J gene end by 1 base; junction bases not matched to a gene: 4. Germline V gives CDR1 KGHSH, CDR2 LQKENI. Assay: immunoSEQ multiplex PCR; the TCRdb copy retains only in-frame clones and omits some. The data contain more than 40,000 clones, 60% to 80% of them singletons. A remark on this clone: The antigen is undetermined.

The receptor was isolated from an adult with an advanced solid tumor such as melanoma, head and neck, liver or kidney cancer. The chain is built from TRBV18 and TRBJ1-1, with 11 positions matching TRBD1. The sample in question was CD4+ or CD8+ T cells sorted from blood, obtained in a trial of the OX40 agonist ivuxolimab. Written as DNA, the CDR3 is TGTGCCAGCTCACCACCAGGACAGGGGGCATCGAACACTGAAGCTTTCTTT. This gives the protein CASSPPGQGASNTEAFF.